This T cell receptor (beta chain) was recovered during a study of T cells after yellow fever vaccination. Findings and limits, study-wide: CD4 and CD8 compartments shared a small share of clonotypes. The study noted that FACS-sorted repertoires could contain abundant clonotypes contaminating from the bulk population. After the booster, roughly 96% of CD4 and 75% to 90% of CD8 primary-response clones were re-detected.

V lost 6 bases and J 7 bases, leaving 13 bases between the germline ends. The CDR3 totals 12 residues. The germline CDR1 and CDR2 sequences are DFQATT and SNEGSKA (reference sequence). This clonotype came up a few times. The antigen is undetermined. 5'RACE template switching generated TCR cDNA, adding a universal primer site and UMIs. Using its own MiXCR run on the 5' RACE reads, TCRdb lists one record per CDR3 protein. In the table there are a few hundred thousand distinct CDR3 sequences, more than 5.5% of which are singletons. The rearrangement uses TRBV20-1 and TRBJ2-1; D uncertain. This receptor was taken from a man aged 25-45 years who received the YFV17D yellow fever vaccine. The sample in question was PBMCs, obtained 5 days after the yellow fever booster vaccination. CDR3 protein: CSALGNINEQFF. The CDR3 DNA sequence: TGCAGTGCCTTGGGGAATATTAATGAGCAGTTCTTC.